This is a list of T cell receptor beta chains from one sample in a study of blood T cell repertoires in COVID-19. Produced via immunoSEQ multiplex PCR; TCRdb's table is partial and in-frame only. The sample holds about 78,000 clones, roughly 87% seen once. The material sequenced was peripheral blood. These receptor sequences come from a woman between 45 and 60 years old in a cohort sampled during active COVID-19. Both conserved end residues are part of each CDR3. The order of the fields is J gene, V gene, CDR3 length, D gene, clone size, CDR3 DNA, CDR3 protein. A D gene is named only where the DNA matches it firmly. Rows give clone size only sometimes, using once, few, many, or a class for an expanded clone.

TRBJ2-2	TRBV19	14	.	.	TGTGCCAGTAGTATAGCCCAAAACACCGGGGAGCTGTTTTTT	CASSIAQNTGELFF
TRBJ2-1	TRBV19	16	.	.	TGTGCCAGTAGTATATACGGGAGCGGTTCCTACAATGAGCAGTTCTTC	CASSIYGSGSYNEQFF
TRBJ1-4	TRBV19	16	.	.	TGTGCCATATCCCCAGGGGACACCTCGACTAATGAAAAACTGTTTTTT	CAISPGDTSTNEKLFF
TRBJ2-5	TRBV29-1	12	.	once	TGCAGCGTTGCTGCATCGGAAGAGACCCAGTACTTC	CSVAASEETQYF
TRBJ2-7	TRBV5-1	14	.	.	TGCGCCAGCAGCTTGGTCGTCAGCTCCTACGAGCAGTACTTC	CASSLVVSSYEQYF
TRBJ1-1	TRBV27	15	.	.	TGTGCCAGCAGTTTGCGTCCTACCATGAACACTGAAGCTTTCTTT	CASSLRPTMNTEAFF
TRBJ2-7	TRBV5-1	16	TRBD2	few	TGCGCCAGCAGCTTGGAGCTGGGACTAGCGGGAGGGGAGCAGTACTTC	CASSLELGLAGGEQYF
TRBJ2-7	TRBV4-1	15	TRBD1	once	TGCGCCAGCAGCCCTTCCCGCGACAGGGCCTACGAGCAGTACTTC	CASSPSRDRAYEQYF
TRBJ1-1	TRBV24-1	16	.	.	TGTGCCACCCGGGGCGGGGCGCCAAAGGGCGACACTGAAGCTTTCTTT	CATRGGAPKGDTEAFF
TRBJ2-5	TRBV6-1	19	TRBD2	once	TGTGCCAGCAGTGAATTGAGTCCGGGACTAGCGGGAGGCCAAGAGACCCAGTACTTC	CASSELSPGLAGGQETQYF
TRBJ2-7	TRBV28	14	TRBD2	.	TGTGCCAGCAGTAGGACTAGCGAGCTTTACGAGCAGTACTTC	CASSRTSELYEQYF
TRBJ1-1	TRBV30	12	.	.	TGTGCCTGGAGTGAAGGGGGAACTGAAGCTTTCTTT	CAWSEGGTEAFF
TRBJ1-1	TRBV5-1	15	.	.	TGCGCCAGCAGCCCCGTAATGGGGGGGAAAACTGAAGCTTTCTTT	CASSPVMGGKTEAFF
TRBJ2-3	TRBV24-1	16	TRBD2	.	TGTGCCACCAGTGATAGCGGGGGCTCTCGCACAGATACGCAGTATTTT	CATSDSGGSRTDTQYF
TRBJ2-1	TRBV5-8	13	TRBD1	.	TGTGCCAGCAGGGGACAGATAGGGGATGAGCAGTTCTTC	CASRGQIGDEQFF
TRBJ1-3	TRBV5-1	16	.	.	TGCGCCAGCAGCTTGGTGGCTACAGGGCTGGGAAACACCATATATTTT	CASSLVATGLGNTIYF
TRBJ2-2	TRBV7-3	17	.	few	TGTGCCAGCAGCTTAACTAGCGCTCTCTCCAACACCGGGGAGCTGTTTTTT	CASSLTSALSNTGELFF
TRBJ2-1	TRBV9	15	.	.	TGTGCCAGCAGCGCGCAGCGGAGCTCCTACAATGAGCAGTTCTTC	CASSAQRSSYNEQFF
TRBJ1-5	TRBV6-5	15	.	.	TGTGCCAGCAGAGCTTCGGACAGCTTTAATCAGCCCCAGCATTTT	CASRASDSFNQPQHF
TRBJ2-1	TRBV29-1	13	TRBD2	.	TGCAGCGCCGCCTGGGCGGGAGGAAATGAGCAGTTCTTC	CSAAWAGGNEQFF
TRBJ2-1	TRBV4-1	18	TRBD2	.	TGCGCCAGCAGCCAAGATCCCCTCGTGGTAGCGGGCAACAATGAGCAGTTCTTC	CASSQDPLVVAGNNEQFF
TRBJ2-7	TRBV5-1	20	TRBD2	.	TGCGCCAGCAGCTTGGGGCCTAGCGGGAGGGCCCCAAACTTTTCCTACGAGCAGTACTTC	CASSLGPSGRAPNFSYEQYF
TRBJ2-7	TRBV29-1	11	TRBD2	.	TGCAGCGTTGGGACTAGGAGGGAGCAGTACTTC	CSVGTRREQYF
TRBJ1-1	TRBV18	17	TRBD1	.	TGTGCCAGCTCCGCTAACCAGGGGGCTCCCTTGAACACTGAAGCTTTCTTT	CASSANQGAPLNTEAFF
TRBJ2-5	TRBV5-5	19	.	.	TGTGCCAGCAGCAGGGGAGCTGCTGCGGGCCCTGGGAGGCAAGAGACCCAGTACTTC	CASSRGAAAGPGRQETQYF
TRBJ2-2	TRBV7-7	16	TRBD2	.	TGTGCCAGCAGCTTAACCAGCGGGAGTGGTACCGGGGAGCTGTTTTTT	CASSLTSGSGTGELFF
TRBJ2-5	TRBV10-2	13	.	.	TGCGCCAGCAGCCATACAGGGTACGAGACCCAGTACTTC	CASSHTGYETQYF
TRBJ1-5	TRBV7-2	14	TRBD1	.	TGTGCCAGCAGCTCCCGGACAGGGCATCAGCCCCAGCATTTT	CASSSRTGHQPQHF
TRBJ2-7	TRBV6-2/TRBV6-3	15	.	.	TGTGCCAGCAGTTACACCCCCCCAGGGGATGGAGAGCAGTACTTC	CASSYTPPGDGEQYF
TRBJ2-7	TRBV2	17	TRBD2	.	TGTGCCAGCAGTGAAGTTCTAGCGGGAGGGGGGTCCTACGAGCAGTACTTC	CASSEVLAGGGSYEQYF
TRBJ1-1	TRBV25-1	14	.	.	TGTGCCAGCATAGGGGACTTTACGAACACTGAAGCTTTCTTT	CASIGDFTNTEAFF
TRBJ1-4	TRBV30	11	.	.	TGTGCCTGGAGTGTACAGGAAAAACTGTTTTTT	CAWSVQEKLFF
TRBJ1-2	TRBV27	14	.	.	TGTGCCAGCAGTGCCACGCAGGGGAGAGGTGGCTACACCTTC	CASSATQGRGGYTF
TRBJ2-2	TRBV27	14	.	.	TGTGCCAGCACCTTAAGACCGGGAGTCGGGGAGCTGTTTTTT	CASTLRPGVGELFF
TRBJ2-3	TRBV5-6	15	.	.	TGTGCCAGCAGCTTGCCCGCGGGACGCACAGATACGCAGTATTTT	CASSLPAGRTDTQYF
TRBJ1-6	TRBV2	13	.	medium-sized	TGTGCCAGTAAAAGGTGGGGGGATTCACCCCTCCACTTT	CASKRWGDSPLHF
TRBJ2-1	TRBV11-2	13	.	.	TGTGCCAGCAGCTTAGAGCGTGAACATGAGCAGTTCTTC	CASSLEREHEQFF
TRBJ2-3	TRBV28	15	TRBD1	.	TGTGCCAGCAGTCGGACAGGGGCCGGGGCAGATACGCAGTATTTT	CASSRTGAGADTQYF
TRBJ2-7	TRBV7-2	14	.	.	TGTGCCAGCAGCACCGGACAAGGATTATACGAGCAGTACTTC	CASSTGQGLYEQYF
TRBJ2-1	TRBV19	17	TRBD1	.	TGTGCCAGTAGTACCCGTCGGGGACAGGGCCGTTACAATGAGCAGTTCTTC	CASSTRRGQGRYNEQFF
TRBJ1-1	TRBV7-8	15	.	.	TGTGCCAGCAGCTTAAGTGGGCAAATGAACACTGAAGCTTTCTTT	CASSLSGQMNTEAFF
TRBJ1-3	TRBV21-1	15	.	once	TGTGCCAGCACCCCAGGACAGAACTCTGGAAACACCATATATTTT	CASTPGQNSGNTIYF
TRBJ2-3	TRBV9	17	.	.	TGTGCCAGCAGCGTAGCAAGTGGAACACTAAGCACAGATACGCAGTATTTT	CASSVASGTLSTDTQYF
TRBJ2-7	TRBV6-5	13	.	.	TGTGCCAGCAGTTACCCCGAGCACGGCGAGCAGTACTTC	CASSYPEHGEQYF
TRBJ2-7	TRBV19	11	.	.	TGTGCCAGTAGCCAGGGGTACGAGCAGTACTTC	CASSQGYEQYF
TRBJ2-1	TRBV5-5	18	TRBD2	.	TGTGCCAGCAGCGCGACTAGCGGGAAAGGGTACTCCTACAATGAGCAGTTCTTC	CASSATSGKGYSYNEQFF
TRBJ1-2	TRBV3-1/TRBV3-2	15	.	.	TGTGCCAGCAGCCAAGATTTCGCGGGGGTGGGCGGCTACACCTTC	CASSQDFAGVGGYTF
TRBJ1-6	TRBV28	11	.	.	TGTGCCAGCGAGGGGAGGCCGTCACTCACCTTT	CASEGRPSLTF
TRBJ1-5	TRBV2	14	TRBD1	.	TGTGCCAGCAGGGAGACAGGGATCAATCAGCCCCAGCATTTT	CASRETGINQPQHF
TRBJ2-1	TRBV28	13	.	.	TGTGCCAGCAGTTTGGAGGGGCCCAATGAGCAGTTCTTC	CASSLEGPNEQFF